These T cell receptor beta chains were read from a single sample in a study of cytomegalovirus exposure and HLA in healthy donors. The protocol was immunoSEQ multiplex PCR, while the TCRdb copy is restricted to in-frame clones and leaves out a portion. Here the sample spans tens of thousands of clones, around 76% being singletons. The sequenced sample was PBMCs. Receptors were obtained from a man aged 35-49 years in good health and CMV-seronegative. CDR3s include the opening cysteine and the closing phenylalanine or tryptophan. Fields, in order: D gene, J gene, V gene, clone size, CDR3 DNA, CDR3 protein. The D gene is left open where the match is weak. Some rows have no size entry. The others give once, few or many, or a class for an expanded clone.

>TRBD2|TRBJ2-3|TRBV9|-
TGTGCCAGCAGCGCGGGGACTAGCGGGAGGAGTGGAGATACGCAGTATTTT
CASSAGTSGRSGDTQYF
>TRBD1|TRBJ2-1|TRBV20-1|-
TGCAGTGCCACAGGGGGCGGTGAGCAGTTCTTC
CSATGGGEQFF
>-|TRBJ2-7|TRBV28|few
TGTGCCAGCAGTTTCGGCGGGACCTACGAGCAGTACTTC
CASSFGGTYEQYF
>-|TRBJ1-2|TRBV4-1|-
TGCGCCAGCAGCCAAGGTACAGGCACAATCTATGGCTACACCTTC
CASSQGTGTIYGYTF
>TRBD1|TRBJ1-5|TRBV19|-
TGTGCCAGTAGACCCACAGGGGTCAATCAGCCCCAGCATTTT
CASRPTGVNQPQHF
>-|TRBJ1-2|TRBV28|-
TGTGCCAGCAGTTTCGCCAGGCAGAATGGCTACACCTTC
CASSFARQNGYTF
>-|TRBJ2-1|TRBV5-1|-
TGCGCCAGCAGCTTGGCTGTCCTCCGGGACAAGTACAATGAGCAGTTCTTC
CASSLAVLRDKYNEQFF
>-|TRBJ2-2|TRBV7-8|-
TGTGCCAGCAGCCAATCCACCGGGGAGCTGTTTTTT
CASSQSTGELFF
>TRBD1|TRBJ1-2|TRBV7-2|-
TGTGCCAGCAGCTCGTTCCGACAGGGCTATGGCTACACCTTC
CASSSFRQGYGYTF
>-|TRBJ1-6|TRBV4-1|once
TGCGCCAGCAGCCAAGAGGGAGGAGGTTCACCCCTCCACTTT
CASSQEGGGSPLHF
>TRBD1|TRBJ2-2|TRBV19|-
TGTGCCAGTAGTATAAGGGACAGTGCTAACACCGGGGAGCTGTTTTTT
CASSIRDSANTGELFF
>TRBD1|TRBJ1-2|TRBV7-9|-
TGTGCCAGCAGCTTAGGCGGGACAGGGGTCAACTATGGCTACACCTTC
CASSLGGTGVNYGYTF
>TRBD1|TRBJ2-2|TRBV27|-
TGTGCCAGCAGTTTAGGACAGGGCTACACCGGGGAGCTGTTTTTT
CASSLGQGYTGELFF
>TRBD2|TRBJ2-7|TRBV11-2|-
TGTGCCAGCAGCAGTAGCGGGAGGGACTACGAGCAGTACTTC
CASSSSGRDYEQYF
>-|TRBJ2-3|TRBV19|-
TGTGCCAGTAGTATGGTGACAGCCACAGATACGCAGTATTTT
CASSMVTATDTQYF
>-|TRBJ2-7|TRBV14|-
TGTGCCAGCAGCCAAGAGTGGAACACATGGTGGGAGAGCTCCTACGAGCAGTACTTC
CASSQEWNTWWESSYEQYF
>-|TRBJ2-7|TRBV7-9|-
TGTTCCAGCAGCCTCTCCGGGATGCACGAGCAGTACTTC
CSSSLSGMHEQYF
>-|TRBJ1-5|TRBV18|-
TGTGCCAGCTCACCACTTCAACTTCAAGAGCAGCCCCAGCATTTT
CASSPLQLQEQPQHF
>TRBD1|TRBJ1-1|TRBV15|few
TGTGCCACCAGCAGAGCCCGACAGGGTGAAGCTTTCTTT
CATSRARQGEAFF
>-|TRBJ1-6|TRBV14|-
TGTGCCAGCAGTTTAGGGGGCTCCTATAATTCACCCCTCCACTTT
CASSLGGSYNSPLHF
>-|TRBJ2-7|TRBV27|-
TGTGCCAGCAGTTTATCGTCTACAGAGACCCACCTGGGGGGGCAGTACTTC
CASSLSSTETHLGGQYF
>-|TRBJ2-2|TRBV2|-
TGTGCCAGCAAGGGTGGAGGGGCGAACACCGGGGAGCTGTTTTTT
CASKGGGANTGELFF
>-|TRBJ1-5|TRBV7-2|-
TGTGCCAGCAGCTTAGGTGGAGGTGGCGGCAATCAGCCCCAGCATTTT
CASSLGGGGGNQPQHF
>-|TRBJ2-5|TRBV5-1|-
TGCGCCAGCAGCCACCAGACAGCGCAGCGATGGCAAGAGACCCAGTACTTC
CASSHQTAQRWQETQYF
>-|TRBJ1-5|TRBV19|-
TGTGCCAGTACCGACAGGAGCTATCAGCCCCAGCATTTT
CASTDRSYQPQHF
>TRBD1|TRBJ2-3|TRBV5-1|-
TGCGCCAGCGGGGACAGGGGCACAGATACGCAGTATTTT
CASGDRGTDTQYF
>TRBD2|TRBJ2-7|TRBV18|-
TGTGCCAGCTCACCACTGGCTAGCGGGAGACCCTACGAGCAGTACTTC
CASSPLASGRPYEQYF
>TRBD2|TRBJ2-5|TRBV7-9|-
TGTGCCAGCAGCCTCGGGTGGGGAGGGGCAGAGACCCAGTACTTC
CASSLGWGGAETQYF
>-|TRBJ2-1|TRBV7-8|few
TGTGCCAGCAGCCCCCGGGAACGCAACAATGAGCAGTTCTTC
CASSPRERNNEQFF
>-|TRBJ1-1|TRBV9|-
TGTGCCAGCAGCCGGAACAGGGAAACTGAAGCTTTCTTT
CASSRNRETEAFF
>-|TRBJ2-7|TRBV7-9|once
TGTGCCAGCAGCTTTAGGAGGGGACAGACGACCTACGAGCAGTACTTC
CASSFRRGQTTYEQYF
>-|TRBJ2-6|TRBV30|once
TGTGCCTGGGCTGGCGGGGCCAACGTCCTGACTTTC
CAWAGGANVLTF
>-|TRBJ2-2|TRBV28|-
TGTGCCAGCACCCGAGGGGGTAACACCGGGGAGCTGTTTTTT
CASTRGGNTGELFF
>TRBD1|TRBJ1-2|TRBV29-1|-
TGCAGCGGGGGGGGGACAGGGGCGAACTATGGCTACACCTTC
CSGGGTGANYGYTF
>TRBD2|TRBJ2-5|TRBV6-6|-
TGTGCCAGTCAAGCGGGAGGGGGGGAGACCCAGTACTTC
CASQAGGGETQYF
>-|TRBJ2-1|TRBV9|-
TGTGCCAGCAGCGCGGCGGGGCTAGCCCATGAGCAGTTCTTC
CASSAAGLAHEQFF
>TRBD2|TRBJ2-3|TRBV5-1|-
TGCGCCAGCAGCCCTAATAGCGGGAGTGGTCCAGATACGCAGTATTTT
CASSPNSGSGPDTQYF
>TRBD2|TRBJ2-7|TRBV18|-
TGTGCCAGCTCACCATTACGGGGGGAATGGTACGAGCAGTACTTC
CASSPLRGEWYEQYF
>-|TRBJ2-7|TRBV27|-
TGTGCCAGCACCCCATTTGGGGAATCAAGCGGCGAGCAGTACTTC
CASTPFGESSGEQYF
>TRBD2|TRBJ2-1|TRBV4-1|-
TGCGCCAGCAGCCAAGGGGTCGGGGAGGGGTACAATGAGCAGTTCTTC
CASSQGVGEGYNEQFF
>-|TRBJ1-2|TRBV25-1|-
TGTGCCAGCAGTTTATTCTATGGCTACACCTTC
CASSLFYGYTF
>-|TRBJ1-1|TRBV6-5|-
TGTGCCAGCAGCACTCAGCGTAACACTGAAGCTTTCTTT
CASSTQRNTEAFF
>TRBD2|TRBJ2-5|TRBV9|-
TGTGCCAGCAGCCCCACACCGGGACTAGCTGCCGAAGAGACCCAGTACTTC
CASSPTPGLAAEETQYF
>TRBD2|TRBJ2-3|TRBV5-1|-
TGCGCCAGCAGCTTGGGAAACAGCGGGAGACGTGTAGATACGCAGTATTTT
CASSLGNSGRRVDTQYF
>-|TRBJ2-1|TRBV12-5|-
TGTGCTAGTGGTCACGGGAGTTACAATGAGCAGTTCTTC
CASGHGSYNEQFF